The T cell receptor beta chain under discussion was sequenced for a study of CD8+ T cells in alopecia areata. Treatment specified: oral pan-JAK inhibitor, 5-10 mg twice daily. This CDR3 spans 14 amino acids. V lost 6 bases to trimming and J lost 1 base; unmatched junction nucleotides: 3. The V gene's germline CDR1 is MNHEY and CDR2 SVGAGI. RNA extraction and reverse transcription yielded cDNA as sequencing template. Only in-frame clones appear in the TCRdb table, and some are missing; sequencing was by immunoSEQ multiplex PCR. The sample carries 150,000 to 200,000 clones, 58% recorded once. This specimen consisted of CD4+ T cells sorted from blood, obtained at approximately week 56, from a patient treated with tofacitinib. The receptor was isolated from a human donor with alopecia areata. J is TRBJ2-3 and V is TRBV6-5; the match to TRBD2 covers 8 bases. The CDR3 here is CASRVAGRTDTQYF. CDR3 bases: TGTGCCAGCAGGGTAGCGGGACGCACAGATACGCAGTATTTT.